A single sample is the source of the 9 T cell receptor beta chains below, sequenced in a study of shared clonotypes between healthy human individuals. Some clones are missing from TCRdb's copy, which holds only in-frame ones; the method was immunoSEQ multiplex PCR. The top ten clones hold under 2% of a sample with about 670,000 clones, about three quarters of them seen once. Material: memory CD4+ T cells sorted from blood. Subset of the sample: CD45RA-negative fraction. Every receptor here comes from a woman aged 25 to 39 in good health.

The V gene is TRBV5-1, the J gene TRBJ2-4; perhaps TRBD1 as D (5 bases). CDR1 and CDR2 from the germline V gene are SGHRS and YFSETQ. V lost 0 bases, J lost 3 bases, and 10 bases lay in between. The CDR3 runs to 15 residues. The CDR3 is CASSLETALKNIQYF. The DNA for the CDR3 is TGCGCCAGCAGCTTGGAGACAGCACTCAAAAACATTCAGTACTTC.

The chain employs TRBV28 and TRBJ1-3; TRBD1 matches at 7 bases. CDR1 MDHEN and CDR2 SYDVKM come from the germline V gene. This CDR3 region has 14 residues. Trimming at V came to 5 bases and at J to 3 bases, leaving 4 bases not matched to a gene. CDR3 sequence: CASSRRDSGNTIYF. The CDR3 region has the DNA TGTGCCAGCAGTAGGAGGGACAGTGGAAACACCATATATTTT.

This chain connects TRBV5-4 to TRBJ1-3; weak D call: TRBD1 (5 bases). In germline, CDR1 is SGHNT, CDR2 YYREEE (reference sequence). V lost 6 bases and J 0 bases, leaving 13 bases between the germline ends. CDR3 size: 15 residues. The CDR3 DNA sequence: TGTGCCAGCACAGACAGCCAGAGCTCTGGAAACACCATATATTTT. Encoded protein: CASTDSQSSGNTIYF.

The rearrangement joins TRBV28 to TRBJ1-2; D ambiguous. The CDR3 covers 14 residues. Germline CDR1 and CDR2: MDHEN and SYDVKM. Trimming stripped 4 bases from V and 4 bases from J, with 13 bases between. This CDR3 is CASSYSPGRYGYTF. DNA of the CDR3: TGTGCCAGCAGTTATAGCCCGGGCCGCTATGGCTACACCTTC.

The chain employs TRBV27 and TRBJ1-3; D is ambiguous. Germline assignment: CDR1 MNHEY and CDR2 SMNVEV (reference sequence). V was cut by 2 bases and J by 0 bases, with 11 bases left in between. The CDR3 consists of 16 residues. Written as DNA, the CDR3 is TGTGCCAGCAGTTTACGCGGGAGTAGCTCTGGAAACACCATATATTTT. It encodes CASSLRGSSSGNTIYF.

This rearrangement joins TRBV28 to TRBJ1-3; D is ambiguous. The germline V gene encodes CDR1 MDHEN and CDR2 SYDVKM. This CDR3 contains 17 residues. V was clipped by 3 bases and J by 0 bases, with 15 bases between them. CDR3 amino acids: CASSFPLGFTSGNTIYF. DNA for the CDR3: TGTGCCAGCAGTTTCCCCCTCGGGTTCACCTCTGGAAACACCATATATTTT.

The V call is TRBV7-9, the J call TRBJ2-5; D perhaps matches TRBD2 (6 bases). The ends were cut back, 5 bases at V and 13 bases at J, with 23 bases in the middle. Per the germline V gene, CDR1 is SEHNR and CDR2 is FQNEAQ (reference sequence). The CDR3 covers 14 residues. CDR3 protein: CASSPPTDTRGGYF. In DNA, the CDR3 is TGTGCCAGCAGCCCGCCTACCGATACTCGGGGAGGGTACTTC.

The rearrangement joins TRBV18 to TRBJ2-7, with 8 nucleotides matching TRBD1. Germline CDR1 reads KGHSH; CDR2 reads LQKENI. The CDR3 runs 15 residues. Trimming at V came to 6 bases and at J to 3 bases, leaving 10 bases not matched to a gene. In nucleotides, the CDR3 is TGTGCCAGCTCCCTAGGACAGGGCGTGATCTACGAGCAGTACTTC. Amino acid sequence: CASSLGQGVIYEQYF.

CDR3 nucleotides: TGTGCCAGCAGTTCCCCCCGGACTAGCGGGAGTAATACCTACGAGCAGTACTTC. It translates to CASSSPRTSGSNTYEQYF. The genes are TRBV28 and TRBJ2-7; 13 bases map to TRBD2. CDR1 MDHEN and CDR2 SYDVKM come from the germline V gene. The CDR3 is made up of 18 amino acids. V lost 4 bases and J lost 2; bases outside the gene matches: 11.